Listed below are T cell receptor beta chains from one sample, sequenced in a study of blood T cell repertoires in COVID-19. The repertoire was sequenced with immunoSEQ multiplex PCR; TCRdb's copy has only in-frame clones and lacks some. The sample consists of around 130,000 clones, 80% to 85% of them appearing once. Material: PBMCs or T cells enriched from blood (not recorded which). The receptors derive from a young man who had recovered from COVID-19. CDR3s include the opening cysteine and the closing phenylalanine or tryptophan. The order of the fields is clone size, J gene, D gene, V gene, CDR3 protein, CDR3 DNA. A D gene is named only where the DNA matches it firmly. Clone size is given for some rows only: seen once, a few or many times, or a class if the clone is expanded.

. | TRBJ2-1 | TRBD1 | TRBV4-1 | CASSQETGAYNEQFF | TGCGCCAGCAGCCAAGAAACAGGGGCCTACAATGAGCAGTTCTTC
once | TRBJ2-1 | TRBD2 | TRBV5-1 | CASSLVAGVYNEQFF | TGCGCCAGCAGCTTGGTAGCGGGAGTATACAATGAGCAGTTCTTC
. | TRBJ1-2 | TRBD1 | TRBV19 | CASSRGGAGYGYTF | TGTGCCAGTAGTAGAGGGGGCGCCGGCTATGGCTACACCTTC
few | TRBJ2-1 | TRBD1 | TRBV2 | CASSDRQGVNEQFF | TGTGCCAGCAGTGACCGACAGGGCGTTAATGAGCAGTTCTTC
. | TRBJ2-2 | TRBD2 | TRBV19 | CASTPGLAGGTGELFF | TGTGCCAGTACCCCGGGACTAGCGGGCGGCACCGGGGAGCTGTTTTTT
few | TRBJ1-3 | . | TRBV7-9 | CASSSSDAGNTIYF | TGTGCCAGCAGCAGCTCCGATGCTGGAAACACCATATATTTT
. | TRBJ1-1 | . | TRBV13 | CASSLGLRVEAFF | TGTGCCAGCAGCTTAGGCCTTCGGGTTGAAGCTTTCTTT
. | TRBJ2-5 | . | TRBV5-3 | CVRTLTMGRAKETQYF | TGTGTCAGAACCTTAACTATGGGCAGGGCTAAAGAGACCCAGTACTTC
. | TRBJ2-5 | . | TRBV24-1 | CATSDTERNQETQYF | TGTGCCACCAGTGATACCGAGCGGAACCAAGAGACCCAGTACTTC
. | TRBJ2-1 | TRBD2 | TRBV3-1/TRBV3-2 | CASSPLAGNHNEQFF | TGTGCCAGCAGCCCACTAGCGGGAAACCACAATGAGCAGTTCTTC
. | TRBJ2-1 | TRBD2 | TRBV29-1 | CSVYRTSGTEQFF | TGCAGCGTTTATAGGACTAGCGGGACTGAGCAGTTCTTC
. | TRBJ1-2 | . | TRBV5-6 | CASSLKRNYGYTF | TGTGCCAGCAGCTTGAAGCGCAACTATGGCTACACCTTC
. | TRBJ2-7 | TRBD2 | TRBV10-2 | CASSGGGSLYEQYF | TGCGCCAGCAGTGGCGGCGGGAGTCTCTACGAGCAGTACTTC
. | TRBJ2-4 | TRBD1 | TRBV3-1/TRBV3-2 | CASSQGLGGDIQYF | TGTGCCAGCAGCCAAGGTTTAGGGGGCGACATTCAGTACTTC
. | TRBJ1-2 | TRBD1 | TRBV7-9 | CASSLWDRGPHGYTF | TGTGCCAGCAGCTTATGGGACAGGGGGCCCCATGGCTACACCTTC
. | TRBJ1-2 | . | TRBV7-9 | CASSFAQTNYGYTF | TGTGCCAGCAGCTTTGCACAGACCAACTATGGCTACACCTTC
. | TRBJ2-1 | TRBD1 | TRBV27 | CASSLKGAHHFLPNEQFF | TGTGCCAGCAGTTTAAAGGGGGCCCATCACTTCCTACCCAATGAGCAGTTCTTC
once | TRBJ1-5 | . | TRBV2 | CASSSGAVNQPQHF | TGTGCCAGCAGCTCAGGGGCGGTCAATCAGCCCCAGCATTTT
few | TRBJ2-2 | TRBD1 | TRBV5-8 | CASRTGQSNTGELFF | TGTGCCAGCCGTACGGGACAGTCGAACACCGGGGAGCTGTTTTTT
. | TRBJ1-2 | TRBD1 | TRBV6-5 | CASSSRTGNYGYTF | TGTGCCAGCAGTTCCCGGACAGGGAACTATGGCTACACCTTC
. | TRBJ1-3 | TRBD1 | TRBV6-5 | CASSYLQGARGNTIYF | TGTGCCAGCAGTTACTTACAGGGGGCTCGTGGAAACACCATATATTTT
. | TRBJ2-1 | TRBD2 | TRBV15 | CATSRESGAGGENEQFF | TGTGCCACCAGCAGAGAGTCGGGAGCGGGGGGAGAAAATGAGCAGTTCTTC
. | TRBJ1-1 | . | TRBV5-1 | CASSLEVGTKNTEAFF | TGCGCCAGCAGCCTGGAGGTGGGGACAAAGAACACTGAAGCTTTCTTT
. | TRBJ2-7 | . | TRBV10-3 | CAISEPETVYEQYF | TGTGCCATCAGTGAACCCGAGACAGTCTACGAGCAGTACTTC
. | TRBJ2-1 | TRBD1 | TRBV11-2 | CASRGQGARNEQFF | TGTGCCAGCAGGGGACAGGGAGCGCGCAATGAGCAGTTCTTC
. | TRBJ1-2 | . | TRBV5-1 | CASSLQGSDGYTF | TGCGCCAGCAGCTTACAGGGCTCAGATGGCTACACCTTC
. | TRBJ1-1 | TRBD1 | TRBV10-3 | CAIGQGANTEAFF | TGTGCCATCGGACAGGGGGCAAACACTGAAGCTTTCTTT
once | TRBJ2-1 | . | TRBV27 | CASSLPNNEQFF | TGTGCCAGCAGTTTACCCAACAATGAGCAGTTCTTC
. | TRBJ1-2 | TRBD1 | TRBV10-3 | CAISDRDRGNYGYTF | TGTGCCATCAGTGACCGGGACAGGGGTAACTATGGCTACACCTTC
. | TRBJ2-7 | . | TRBV2 | CASSEGGVVTYEQYF | TGTGCCAGCAGTGAAGGCGGGGTCGTTACTTACGAGCAGTACTTC
. | TRBJ2-7 | . | TRBV19 | CASSHGLTGATLYEQYF | TGTGCCAGTAGTCATGGGTTAACAGGAGCCACTCTCTACGAGCAGTACTTC
. | TRBJ2-1 | TRBD2 | TRBV7-9 | CASSFGLAGGPLDNEQFF | TGTGCCAGCAGCTTTGGACTAGCGGGGGGGCCTCTCGACAATGAGCAGTTCTTC
. | TRBJ2-7 | TRBD2 | TRBV6-6 | CASSWTSGVDEQYF | TGTGCCAGCAGTTGGACTAGCGGGGTGGACGAGCAGTACTTC
. | TRBJ2-5 | . | TRBV6-6 | CASSYSYDADQETQYF | TGTGCCAGCAGTTACTCCTATGATGCCGACCAAGAGACCCAGTACTTC
few | TRBJ2-2 | TRBD1 | TRBV7-8 | CASSSVDRGAGELFF | TGTGCCAGCAGCTCAGTCGACAGGGGGGCCGGGGAGCTGTTTTTT
few | TRBJ1-1 | . | TRBV25-1 | CASSPPPRHDEAFF | TGTGCCAGCAGTCCGCCTCCGAGACACGATGAAGCTTTCTTT
. | TRBJ2-1 | TRBD2 | TRBV13 | CASSGMTSGSYNEQFF | TGTGCCAGCAGCGGAATGACTAGCGGGAGCTACAATGAGCAGTTCTTC
. | TRBJ1-3 | TRBD1 | TRBV19 | CASSWDSGNTIYF | TGTGCCAGTAGTTGGGACAGTGGAAACACCATATATTTT
. | TRBJ1-1 | TRBD1 | TRBV4-1 | CASSQAYRGRTEAFF | TGCGCCAGCAGCCAGGCTTACAGGGGTAGGACTGAAGCTTTCTTT
many | TRBJ2-1 | TRBD2 | TRBV27 | CASSFGEGPYNEQFF | TGTGCCAGCAGTTTCGGGGAGGGCCCCTACAATGAGCAGTTCTTC
. | TRBJ1-6 | TRBD1 | TRBV28 | CASSLGQGDSPLHF | TGTGCCAGCAGTTTGGGACAGGGGGATTCACCCCTCCACTTT
. | TRBJ1-2 | . | TRBV7-9 | CASSPESRSNYGYTF | TGTGCCAGCAGCCCCGAGAGCAGGTCTAACTATGGCTACACCTTC
. | TRBJ1-1 | . | TRBV5-1 | CASSLDRGMNTEAFF | TGCGCCAGCAGCTTGGATCGGGGGATGAACACTGAAGCTTTCTTT
. | TRBJ2-5 | TRBD1 | TRBV7-2 | CASSLAVRGRETQYF | TGTGCCAGCAGCTTAGCGGTTAGGGGGCGGGAGACCCAGTACTTC
. | TRBJ1-2 | TRBD1 | TRBV25-1 | CASSGPGQPYGYTF | TGTGCCAGCAGCGGACCGGGACAGCCTTATGGCTACACCTTC
. | TRBJ2-1 | TRBD2 | TRBV9 | CASSTSGGRSYNEQFF | TGTGCCAGCAGTACTAGCGGGGGTAGGTCCTACAATGAGCAGTTCTTC
. | TRBJ2-3 | TRBD2 | TRBV11-2 | CASSTLSGSNTDTQYF | TGTGCCAGCAGCACCCTTAGCGGGAGTAACACAGATACGCAGTATTTT
. | TRBJ1-2 | TRBD1 | TRBV19 | CASSISGTGSGYTF | TGTGCCAGTAGTATATCCGGGACAGGTAGCGGCTACACCTTC
. | TRBJ2-3 | . | TRBV27 | CASRPWDSDTQYF | TGTGCCAGCAGACCATGGGACTCAGATACGCAGTATTTT
. | TRBJ2-5 | TRBD1 | TRBV5-6 | CASSFHRDREETQYF | TGTGCCAGCAGCTTCCACCGGGACAGGGAAGAGACCCAGTACTTC